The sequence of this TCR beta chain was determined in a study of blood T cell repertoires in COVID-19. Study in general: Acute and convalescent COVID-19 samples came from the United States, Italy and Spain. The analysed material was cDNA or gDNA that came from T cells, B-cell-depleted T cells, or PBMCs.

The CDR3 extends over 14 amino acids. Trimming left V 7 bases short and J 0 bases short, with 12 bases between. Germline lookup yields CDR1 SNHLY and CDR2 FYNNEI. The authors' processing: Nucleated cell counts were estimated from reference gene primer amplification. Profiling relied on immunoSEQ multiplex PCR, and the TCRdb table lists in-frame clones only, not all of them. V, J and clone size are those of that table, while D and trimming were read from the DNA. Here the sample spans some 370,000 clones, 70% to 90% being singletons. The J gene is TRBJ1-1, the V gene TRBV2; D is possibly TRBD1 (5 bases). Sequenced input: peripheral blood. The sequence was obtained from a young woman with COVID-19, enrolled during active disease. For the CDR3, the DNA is TGTGCCAGCACTCCCCAGGGTATGAACACTGAAGCTTTCTTT. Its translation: CASTPQGMNTEAFF.